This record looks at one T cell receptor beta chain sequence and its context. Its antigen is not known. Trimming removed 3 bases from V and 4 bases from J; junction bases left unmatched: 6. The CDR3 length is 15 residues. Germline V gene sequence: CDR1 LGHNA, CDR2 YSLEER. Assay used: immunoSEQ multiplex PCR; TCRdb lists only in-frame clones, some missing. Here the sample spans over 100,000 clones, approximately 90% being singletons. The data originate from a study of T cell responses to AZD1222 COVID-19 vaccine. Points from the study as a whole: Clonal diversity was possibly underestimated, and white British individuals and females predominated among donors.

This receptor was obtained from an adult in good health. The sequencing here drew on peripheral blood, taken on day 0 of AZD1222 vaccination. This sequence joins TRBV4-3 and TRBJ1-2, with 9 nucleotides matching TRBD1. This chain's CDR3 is CASSQSTGGGYGYTF. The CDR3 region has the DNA TGCGCCAGCAGCCAGTCGACAGGGGGAGGCTATGGCTACACCTTC.